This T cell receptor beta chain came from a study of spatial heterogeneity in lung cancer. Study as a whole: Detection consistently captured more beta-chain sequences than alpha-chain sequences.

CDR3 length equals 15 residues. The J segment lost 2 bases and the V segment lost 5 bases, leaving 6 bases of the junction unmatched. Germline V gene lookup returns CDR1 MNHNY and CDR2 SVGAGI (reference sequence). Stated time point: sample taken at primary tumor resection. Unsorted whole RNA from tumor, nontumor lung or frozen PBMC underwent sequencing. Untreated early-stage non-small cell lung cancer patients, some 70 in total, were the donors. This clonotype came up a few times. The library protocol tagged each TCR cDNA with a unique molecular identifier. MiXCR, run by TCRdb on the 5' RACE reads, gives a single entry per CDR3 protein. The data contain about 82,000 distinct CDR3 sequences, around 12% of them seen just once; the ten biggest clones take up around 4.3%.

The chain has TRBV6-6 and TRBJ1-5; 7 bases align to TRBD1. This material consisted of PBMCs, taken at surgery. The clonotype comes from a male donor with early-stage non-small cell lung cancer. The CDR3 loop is CASSPSGTGNQPQHF. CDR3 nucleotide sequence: TGTGCCAGCAGTCCTTCCGGGACAGGCAATCAGCCCCAGCATTTT.